This TCR beta chain was profiled in a study of blood T cell repertoires in COVID-19. In the original analysis: Amplification of reference gene primers was used by the study to estimate nucleated cell counts. Produced via immunoSEQ multiplex PCR; TCRdb's table is partial and in-frame only. V and J calls and clone size are those listed in that table; D and trimming were worked out from the DNA. The sample yields about 480,000 clones, 85% to 90% seen once. V trimming: 6 bases; J trimming: 7 bases; junction bases outside the gene matches: 12. CDR1 and CDR2 from the germline V gene are MNHEY and SMNVEV (reference sequence). This CDR3 is built from 15 residues. Patients from Seattle were sampled longitudinally, starting during active infection.

This chain connects TRBV27 to TRBJ2-1; 7 bases are shared with TRBD1. The TCR originated in a woman between 45 and 65 years old with COVID-19, enrolled during active disease. Source material: peripheral blood. Here the CDR3 DNA reads TGTGCCAGCAGCTCCAACAGGGGAATTTCGAATGAGCAGTTCTTC. It codes for CASSSNRGISNEQFF.